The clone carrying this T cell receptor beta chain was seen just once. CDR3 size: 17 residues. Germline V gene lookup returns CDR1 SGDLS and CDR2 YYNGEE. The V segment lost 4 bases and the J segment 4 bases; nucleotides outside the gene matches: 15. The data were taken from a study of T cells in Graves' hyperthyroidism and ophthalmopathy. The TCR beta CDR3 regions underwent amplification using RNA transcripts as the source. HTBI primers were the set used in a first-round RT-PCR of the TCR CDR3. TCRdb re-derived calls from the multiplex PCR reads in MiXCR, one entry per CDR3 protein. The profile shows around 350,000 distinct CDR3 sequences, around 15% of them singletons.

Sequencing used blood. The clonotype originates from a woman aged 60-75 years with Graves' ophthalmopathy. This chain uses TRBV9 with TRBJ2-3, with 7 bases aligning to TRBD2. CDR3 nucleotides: TGTGCCAGCAGCCCAAGCGGCGGGAGTTCCTTATCAGATACGCAGTATTTT. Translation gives CASSPSGGSSLSDTQYF.